This entry is about one T cell receptor beta chain. Its antigen is undetermined. The data were taken from a study of cytomegalovirus exposure and HLA in healthy donors. Sequencing used immunoSEQ multiplex PCR; TCRdb keeps in-frame clones, though not all of them. The sample contains about 98,000 clones, roughly 87% of which appear only once. General study points: Cytomegalovirus status was reportedly diagnosed by the classifier with high specificity and sensitivity. A later analysis found first-cohort TCR clusters tended to co-occur in the roughly 120 validation repertoires. Most TCR sequences were uncommon, yet certain public TCRs appeared in many donors.

Sequencing used PBMCs. The TCR sequence derives from a man between 18 and 29 years old in good health and CMV-seropositive.

CDR3 in amino acids: CASSLLTSGPSSYNEQFF. CDR3 bases: TGTGCCAGCAGTCTCTTGACTAGCGGGCCGAGCTCCTACAATGAGCAGTTCTTC. This sequence joins TRBV7-8 and TRBJ2-1; 10 bases fit TRBD2. The CDR3 contains 18 residues. J was trimmed by 0 bases and V by 6 bases; bases with no gene match: 11. The germline CDR1 and CDR2 sequences are SGHVS and FQNEAQ.